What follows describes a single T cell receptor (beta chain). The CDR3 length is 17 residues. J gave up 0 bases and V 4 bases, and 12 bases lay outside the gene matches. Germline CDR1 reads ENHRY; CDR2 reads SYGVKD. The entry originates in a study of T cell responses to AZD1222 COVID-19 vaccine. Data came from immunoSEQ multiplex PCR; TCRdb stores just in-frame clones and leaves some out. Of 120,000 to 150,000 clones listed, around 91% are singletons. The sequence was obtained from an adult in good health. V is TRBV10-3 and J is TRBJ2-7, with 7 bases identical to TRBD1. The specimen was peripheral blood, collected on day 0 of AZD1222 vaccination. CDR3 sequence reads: CAISVSRQGGVSYEQYF. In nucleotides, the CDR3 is TGTGCCATCAGTGTTTCGAGACAGGGTGGCGTCTCCTACGAGCAGTACTTC.